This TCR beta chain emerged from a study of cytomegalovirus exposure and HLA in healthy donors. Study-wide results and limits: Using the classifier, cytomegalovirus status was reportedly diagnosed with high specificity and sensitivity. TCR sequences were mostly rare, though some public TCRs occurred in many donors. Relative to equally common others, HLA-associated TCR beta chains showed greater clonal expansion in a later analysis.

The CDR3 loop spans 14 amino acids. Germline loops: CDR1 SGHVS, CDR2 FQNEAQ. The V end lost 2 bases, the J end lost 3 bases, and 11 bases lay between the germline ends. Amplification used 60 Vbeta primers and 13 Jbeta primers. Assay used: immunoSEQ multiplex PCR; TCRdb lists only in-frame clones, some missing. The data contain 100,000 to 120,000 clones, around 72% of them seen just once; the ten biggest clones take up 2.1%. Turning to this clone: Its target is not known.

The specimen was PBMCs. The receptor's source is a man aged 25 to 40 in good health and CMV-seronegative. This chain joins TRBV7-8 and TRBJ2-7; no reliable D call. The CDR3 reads CASSLMIGDYEQYF. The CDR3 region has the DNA TGTGCCAGCAGCTTAATGATCGGAGACTACGAGCAGTACTTC.